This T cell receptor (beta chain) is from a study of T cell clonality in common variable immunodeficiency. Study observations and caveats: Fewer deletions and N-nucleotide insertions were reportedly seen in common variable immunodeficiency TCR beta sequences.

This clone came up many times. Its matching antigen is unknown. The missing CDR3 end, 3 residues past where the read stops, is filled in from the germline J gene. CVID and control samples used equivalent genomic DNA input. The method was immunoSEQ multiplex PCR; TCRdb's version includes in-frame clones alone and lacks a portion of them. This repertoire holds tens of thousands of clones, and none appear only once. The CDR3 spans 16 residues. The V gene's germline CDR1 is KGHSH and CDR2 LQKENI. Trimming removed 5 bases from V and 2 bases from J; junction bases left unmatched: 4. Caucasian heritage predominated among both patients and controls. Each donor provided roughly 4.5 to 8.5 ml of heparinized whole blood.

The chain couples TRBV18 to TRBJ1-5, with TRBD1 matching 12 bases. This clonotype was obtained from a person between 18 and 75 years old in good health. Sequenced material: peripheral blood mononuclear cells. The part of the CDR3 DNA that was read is TGTGCCAGCTCAGGGACAGGGGGCAGGCGCAATCAGCCC. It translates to CASSGTGGRRNQP. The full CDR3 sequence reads CASSGTGGRRNQPQHF.